Following are 10 T cell receptor beta chains from one sample sequenced in a study of blood T cell repertoires in COVID-19 (dated by TCRdb to the early 2020s). Library generation was performed with the immunoSEQ multiplex PCR assay. TCRdb re-hosts the immuneACCESS table, in-frame sequences only. Its copies lack some clones; in the studies checked, an unresolved V gene accounts for under half of them, and the cause for the rest is not known. Present in this sample are 40,000 to 65,000 clones, roughly 79% of which were seen just once. The ten largest clones take up 13% to 15% of the sample. The specimen was peripheral blood. These receptors were taken from a human donor in a cohort sampled during active COVID-19.

CDR3 protein: CASSTLAGSTDTQYF. CDR3 DNA sequence: TGTGCCAGCTCGACACTAGCGGGGAGCACAGATACGCAGTATTTT. The chain is built from TRBV2 and TRBJ2-3, with 10 positions matching TRBD2. Germline V lookup: CDR1 SNHLY, CDR2 FYNNEI. This CDR3 is 15 amino acids long. V trimming: 8 bases; J trimming: 0 bases; junction bases outside the gene matches: 5.

This sequence joins TRBV18 and TRBJ1-4; D is ambiguous. There are 13 residues in the CDR3. CDR1 KGHSH and CDR2 LQKENI come from the germline V gene. V lost 5 bases to trimming and J lost 4 bases, with 8 bases between them. CDR3 sequence: CASSGGLNEKLFF. The CDR3 DNA sequence: TGTGCCAGCTCAGGAGGCCTTAATGAAAAACTGTTTTTT.

The genes are TRBV5-4 and TRBJ2-1, with 11 bases fitting TRBD2. Germline lookup yields CDR1 SGHNT and CDR2 YYREEE (reference sequence). Trimming cost V 4 bases and J 5 bases; bases outside gene matches: 11. This CDR3 comprises 17 residues. The CDR3 here is CASSQGLAARVDNEQFF. The CDR3 coding sequence is TGTGCCAGCAGCCAGGGACTAGCGGCCAGGGTGGACAATGAGCAGTTCTTC.

The chain uses TRBV2 and TRBJ1-4; D possibly corresponds to TRBD1 (5 bases). CDR1 SNHLY and CDR2 FYNNEI come from the germline V gene. Trimming took 6 bases from V and 7 from J, leaving 12 bases between them. This CDR3 has 13 amino acids. CDR3 in DNA: TGTGCCAGCAGATCAGGGTGGGGTGAAAAACTGTTTTTT. Protein product: CASRSGWGEKLFF.

This clone was seen a single time. V and J are TRBV7-8 and TRBJ1-1; no clear D gene. There are 14 residues in the CDR3. The ends were cut back, 1 base at V and 2 bases at J, with 8 bases in the middle. Per germline, CDR1 SGHVS and CDR2 FQNEAQ. The CDR3 spells CASSLVSVNTEAFF. The CDR3 DNA reads TGTGCCAGCAGCTTAGTTTCGGTTAACACTGAAGCTTTCTTT.

This clone was recorded only once. The chain employs TRBV6-1 and TRBJ2-7; 7 bases match TRBD1. Germline CDR1 and CDR2: MNHNS and SASEGT. The CDR3 has 15 residues. Losses at the gene ends were 2 bases for V and 2 bases for J; bases not matched to a gene: 6. The CDR3 protein is CASSEPGQFTYEQYF. DNA of the CDR3: TGTGCCAGCAGTGAACCGGGACAGTTCACCTACGAGCAGTACTTC.

The J gene is TRBJ2-5, the V gene TRBV7-2; 7 bases fit TRBD2. Germline lookup yields CDR1 SGHTA and CDR2 FQGNSA. J gave up 4 bases and V 3 bases, and 5 bases lay outside the gene matches. The CDR3 is made up of 14 amino acids. This chain's CDR3 is CASSFFGEGETQYF. The CDR3 coding sequence is TGTGCCAGCAGCTTCTTCGGGGAGGGAGAGACCCAGTACTTC. Full variable domain (missing parts from reference TRBV7-2 and TRBJ2-5): GAGVSQSPSNKVTEKGKDVELRCDPISGHTALYWYRQSLGQGLEFLIYFQGNSAPDKSGLPSDRFSAERTGGSVSTLTIQRTQQEDSAVYLCASSFFGEGETQYFGPGTRLLVL.

The CDR3 nucleotides are TGCGCCAGCAGCCAAGTAGATTCGAGGGATGAGCAGTTCTTC. Translated, it gives CASSQVDSRDEQFF. The chain combines TRBV4-3 with TRBJ2-1; tentative D call: TRBD2 (5 bases). Germline lookup yields CDR1 LGHNA and CDR2 YSLEER. The CDR3 spans 14 residues. Trimming removed 1 base at V and 8 bases at J, with 12 bases between.

The genes are TRBV2 and TRBJ2-3, with 7 positions matching TRBD2. The germline CDR1 and CDR2 sequences are SNHLY and FYNNEI. The V and J ends lost 6 bases and 2 bases, in that order; junction bases with no gene match: 8. The length of the CDR3 is 15 residues. This chain's CDR3 is CASSNNGGTTDTQYF. The CDR3 region has the DNA TGTGCCAGCAGCAATAACGGGGGGACCACAGATACGCAGTATTTT.

The V gene is TRBV15, the J gene TRBJ2-3; 8 bases line up with TRBD1. This CDR3 is built from 15 residues. The V segment lost 0 bases and the J segment 5 bases; nucleotides outside the gene matches: 4. Looked up from germline, CDR1 is LNHNV and CDR2 is YYDKDF (reference sequence). CDR3 residues: CATSRDTGGRDTQYF. The CDR3 DNA follows: TGTGCCACCAGCAGAGATACAGGGGGAAGAGATACGCAGTATTTT. Full variable domain (outside the CDR3, taken from reference TRBV15 and TRBJ2-3): DAMVIQNPRYQVTQFGKPVTLSCSQTLNHNVMYWYQQKSSQAPKLLFHYYDKDFNNEADTPDNFQSRRPNTSFCFLDIRSPGLGDTAMYLCATSRDTGGRDTQYFGPGTRLTVL.